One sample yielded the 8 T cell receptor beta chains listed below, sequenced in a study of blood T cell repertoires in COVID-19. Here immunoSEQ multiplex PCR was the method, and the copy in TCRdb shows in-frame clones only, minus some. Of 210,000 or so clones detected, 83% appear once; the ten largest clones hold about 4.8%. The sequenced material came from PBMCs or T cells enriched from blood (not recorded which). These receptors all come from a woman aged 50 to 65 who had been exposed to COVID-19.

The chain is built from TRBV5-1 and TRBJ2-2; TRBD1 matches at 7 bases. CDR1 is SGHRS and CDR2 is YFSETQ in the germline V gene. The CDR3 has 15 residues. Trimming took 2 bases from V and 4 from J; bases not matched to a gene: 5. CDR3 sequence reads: CASSFDRAATGELFF. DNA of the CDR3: TGCGCCAGCAGCTTTGACAGGGCCGCCACCGGGGAGCTGTTTTTT.

The CDR3 spells CASSFRESGANVLTF. The CDR3, as DNA: TGTGCCAGCAGTTTTCGAGAATCTGGGGCCAACGTCCTGACTTTC. V and J are TRBV27 and TRBJ2-6; D is unclear. Germline CDR1 MNHEY, CDR2 SMNVEV (reference sequence). The CDR3 runs 15 residues. The V end was cut by 3 bases, the J end by 1 base, with 7 bases between.

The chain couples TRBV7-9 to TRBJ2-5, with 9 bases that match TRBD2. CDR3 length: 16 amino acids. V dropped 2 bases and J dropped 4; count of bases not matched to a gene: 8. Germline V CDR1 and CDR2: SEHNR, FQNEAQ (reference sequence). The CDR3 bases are TGTGCCAGCAGCTTACGGGGGCTAGCGGGGCGAGAGACCCAGTACTTC. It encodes CASSLRGLAGRETQYF.

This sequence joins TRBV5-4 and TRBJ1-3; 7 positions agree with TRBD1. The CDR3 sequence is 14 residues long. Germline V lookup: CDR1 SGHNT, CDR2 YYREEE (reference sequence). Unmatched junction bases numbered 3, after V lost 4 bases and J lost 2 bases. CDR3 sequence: CASSRQGTGNTIYF. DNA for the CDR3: TGTGCCAGCAGCCGACAGGGAACTGGAAACACCATATATTTT.

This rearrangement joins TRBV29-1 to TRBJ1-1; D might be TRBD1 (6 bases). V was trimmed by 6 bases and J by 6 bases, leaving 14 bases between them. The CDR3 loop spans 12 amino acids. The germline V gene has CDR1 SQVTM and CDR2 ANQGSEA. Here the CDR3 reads CSVANRAPEAFF. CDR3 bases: TGCAGCGTCGCAAACAGGGCCCCTGAAGCTTTCTTT.

The CDR3 sequence: CAINGNGLFNTGELFF. CDR3 in DNA: TGTGCCATCAATGGTAATGGACTTTTTAACACCGGGGAGCTGTTTTTT. V is TRBV10-3 and J is TRBJ2-2; a possible D gene is TRBD2 (5 bases). V was cut by 7 bases and J by 2 bases, with 17 bases left in between. The CDR3 has 16 amino acids. Per germline, CDR1 ENHRY and CDR2 SYGVKD.

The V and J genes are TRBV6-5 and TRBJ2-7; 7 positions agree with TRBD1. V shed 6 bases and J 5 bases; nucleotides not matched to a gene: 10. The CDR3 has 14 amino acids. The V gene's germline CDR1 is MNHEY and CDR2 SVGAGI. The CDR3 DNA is TGTGCCAGCAGAGAGGACAGGCTCTACAACGAGCAGTACTTC. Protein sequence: CASREDRLYNEQYF.

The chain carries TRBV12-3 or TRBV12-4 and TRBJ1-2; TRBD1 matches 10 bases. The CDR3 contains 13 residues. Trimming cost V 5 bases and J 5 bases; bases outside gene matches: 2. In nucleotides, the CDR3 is TGTGCCAGCAGTGTGGACAGGGGGTATGGCTACACCTTC. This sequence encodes CASSVDRGYGYTF.